The rows below give T cell receptor beta chains drawn from one sample of a study of blood T cells in healthy people across ages. TCRdb used MiXCR to reprocess the 5' RACE reads, holding one entry per CDR3 protein. The sample records around 1,500,000 distinct CDR3 sequences, roughly 40% being singletons. The sample comprised blood. The receptors here all came from a woman aged 18-30 years in good health. CDR3s include the opening cysteine and the closing phenylalanine or tryptophan. A D gene is named only where the DNA matches it firmly. Part of the rows lack a size; the others show once, few, many or a class for expanded clones.

>-|14|TRBD1|TRBJ2-7|TRBV28
CASSEPGQINEQYF
TGTGCCAGCAGCGAGCCGGGACAGATAAACGAGCAGTACTTC
>-|17|-|TRBJ2-1|TRBV29-1
CSVVYLGESPNYNEQFF
TGCAGCGTTGTGTATCTGGGGGAGTCCCCTAACTACAATGAGCAGTTCTTC
>-|15|-|TRBJ2-1|TRBV20-1
CSARGNQGLTYEQFF
TGCAGTGCTAGAGGGAACCAGGGCCTCACCTACGAGCAGTTCTTC
>few|14|-|TRBJ1-2|TRBV7-9
CASSPRTDPYGYTF
TGTGCCAGCAGCCCCCGGACAGATCCCTATGGCTACACCTTC
>-|14|-|TRBJ2-1|TRBV2
CASSEGTSPNEQFF
TGTGCCAGCAGTGAAGGTACCTCCCCAAATGAGCAGTTCTTC
>-|16|-|TRBJ2-5|TRBV4-1
CASSHLTGSVPNEQYF
TGCGCCAGCAGCCACTTGACTGGTTCCGTACCCAATGAGCAGTACTTC
>-|15|-|TRBJ1-6|TRBV3-1
CASSLERRRDSPLHF
TGTGCCAGCAGCCTCGAGCGGAGGAGAGATTCACCCCTCCACTTT
>many|12|-|TRBJ1-4|TRBV28
CASSPHREKLFF
TGTGCCAGCAGTCCCCACAGGGAAAAACTGTTTTTT
>-|14|-|TRBJ2-7|TRBV12-3/TRBV12-4
CASGQGRKSSEQYF
TGTGCCAGCGGCCAGGGGCGCAAGTCGTCCGAGCAGTACTTC
>many|15|-|TRBJ2-7|TRBV7-2
CASSAGLLTYYEQYF
TGTGCCAGCAGCGCGGGACTTCTGACCTACTACGAGCAGTACTTC
>-|13|TRBD1|TRBJ2-7|TRBV6-5
CASSTRGSYEQDF
TGTGCCAGCAGCACCAGGGGGTCCTACGAGCAGGACTTC
>-|15|-|TRBJ2-7|TRBV7-2
CASSSDRDQTYEQYF
TGTGCCAGCAGCTCCGACCGGGACCAAACTTACGAGCAGTACTTC
>-|17|TRBD2|TRBJ2-7|TRBV6-7
CASSYPTTGTSVREQYF
TGTGCCAGCAGTTACCCTACGACCGGGACTAGCGTTAGAGAGCAGTACTTC
>once|18|TRBD2|TRBJ2-5|TRBV4-2
CASSQGFGGLAGGGEQYF
TGTGCCAGCAGCCAAGGATTTGGGGGACTAGCGGGAGGTGGTGAGCAGTACTTC
>-|14|-|TRBJ2-1|TRBV7-9
CASNPGDAYNEQFF
TGTGCCAGCAACCCGGGGGACGCCTACAATGAGCAGTTCTTC
>few|17|TRBD2|TRBJ2-3|TRBV24-1
CATSDPISGRGGDTQYF
TGTGCCACCAGTGATCCGATAAGCGGGAGGGGCGGTGATACGCAGTATTTT
>few|15|-|TRBJ2-1|TRBV5-1
CASSLATGLANEQFF
TGCGCCAGCAGCTTGGCCACGGGTTTAGCCAATGAGCAGTTCTTC
>-|14|-|TRBJ1-5|TRBV7-9
CASSPKDGNQPQHF
TGTGCCAGCAGTCCGAAGGACGGAAATCAGCCCCAGCATTTT
>-|17|TRBD2|TRBJ2-3|TRBV20-1
CSATGASGGVFTDTQYF
TGCAGTGCTACGGGGGCTAGCGGGGGGGTCTTCACAGATACGCAGTATTTT
>-|11|-|TRBJ1-2|TRBV24-1
CATSAGSGYTF
TGTGCCACCAGTGCTGGGAGTGGCTACACCTTC
>few|14|TRBD1|TRBJ1-1|TRBV5-1
CASSGDRQNTEAFF
TGCGCCAGCAGCGGGGACAGACAGAACACTGAAGCTTTCTTT
>few|14|-|TRBJ1-2|TRBV6-5
CASSPPQGRYGYTF
TGTGCCAGCAGTCCCCCTCAAGGGCGCTATGGCTACACCTTC
>-|13|TRBD2|TRBJ2-5|TRBV20-1
CSARGGVVETQYF
TGCAGTGCTAGGGGGGGGGTGGTCGAGACCCAGTACTTC
>-|14|TRBD1|TRBJ1-2|TRBV4-1
CASSPPGQGNGYTF
TGCGCCAGCAGCCCTCCGGGACAGGGAAATGGCTACACCTTC
>few|14|TRBD2|TRBJ2-5|TRBV20-1
CSAPGLAEIPTQYF
TGCAGTGCCCCGGGACTAGCGGAAATCCCTACACAGTACTTC
>few|15|-|TRBJ1-1|TRBV4-1
CASSQVTLMNTEAFF
TGCGCCAGCAGCCAAGTTACTCTGATGAACACTGAAGCTTTCTTT
>few|14|TRBD2|TRBJ2-7|TRBV7-9
CAGTSESSYNEQYF
TGTGCCGGGACTAGCGAGAGCTCCTACAATGAGCAGTACTTC
>-|14|-|TRBJ1-2|TRBV30
CAWTARDNLYGYTF
TGTGCCTGGACGGCCCGGGACAATCTCTATGGCTACACCTTC
>-|13|-|TRBJ2-7|TRBV4-1
CVSSQIGPYEQYF
TGCGTCAGCAGCCAAATCGGCCCCTACGAGCAGTACTTC